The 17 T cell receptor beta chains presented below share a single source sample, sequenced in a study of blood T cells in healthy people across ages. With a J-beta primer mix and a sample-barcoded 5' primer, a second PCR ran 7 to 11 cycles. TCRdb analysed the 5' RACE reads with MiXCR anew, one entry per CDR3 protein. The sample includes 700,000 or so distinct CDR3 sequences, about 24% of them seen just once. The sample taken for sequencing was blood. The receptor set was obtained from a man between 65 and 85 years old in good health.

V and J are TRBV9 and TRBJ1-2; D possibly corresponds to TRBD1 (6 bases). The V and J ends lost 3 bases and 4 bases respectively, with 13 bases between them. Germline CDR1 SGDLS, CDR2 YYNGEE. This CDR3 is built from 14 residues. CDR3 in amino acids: CASSASGTLYGYTF. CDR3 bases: TGTGCCAGCAGCGCGTCGGGGACACTCTATGGCTACACCTTC.

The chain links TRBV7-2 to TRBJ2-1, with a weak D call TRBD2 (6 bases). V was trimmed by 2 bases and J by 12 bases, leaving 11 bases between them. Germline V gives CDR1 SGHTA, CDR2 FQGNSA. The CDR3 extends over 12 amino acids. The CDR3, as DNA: TGTGCCAGCAGCTTATCGGCGGGGCGGCAGTTCTTC. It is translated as CASSLSAGRQFF.

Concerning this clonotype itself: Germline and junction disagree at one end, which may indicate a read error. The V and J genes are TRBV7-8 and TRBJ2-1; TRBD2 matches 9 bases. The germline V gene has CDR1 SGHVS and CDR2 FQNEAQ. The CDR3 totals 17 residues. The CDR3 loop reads CASSLARWRGGNNEQFF. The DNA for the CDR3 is TGTGCCAGCAGCCTAGCGAGGTGGCGGGGGGGGAACAATGAGCAGTTCTTC.

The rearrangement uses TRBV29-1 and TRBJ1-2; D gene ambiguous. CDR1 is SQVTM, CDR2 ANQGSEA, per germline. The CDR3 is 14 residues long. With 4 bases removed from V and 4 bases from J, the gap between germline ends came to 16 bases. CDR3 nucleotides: TGCAGCGTTGTGGGGTCCTCACCCCCCTATGGCTACACCTTC. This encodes CSVVGSSPPYGYTF. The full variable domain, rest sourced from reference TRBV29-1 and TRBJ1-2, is SAVISQKPSRDICQRGTSLTIQCQVDSQVTMMFWYRQQPGQSLTLIATANQGSEATYESGFVIDKFPISRPNLTFSTLTVSNMSPEDSSIYLCSVVGSSPPYGYTFGSGTRLTVV.

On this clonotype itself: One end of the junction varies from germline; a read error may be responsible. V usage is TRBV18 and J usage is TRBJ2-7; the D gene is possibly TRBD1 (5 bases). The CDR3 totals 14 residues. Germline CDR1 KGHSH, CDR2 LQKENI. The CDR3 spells CASAPPATGYEQYF. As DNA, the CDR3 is TGTGCCAGCGCACCTCCGGCAACAGGCTACGAGCAGTACTTC.

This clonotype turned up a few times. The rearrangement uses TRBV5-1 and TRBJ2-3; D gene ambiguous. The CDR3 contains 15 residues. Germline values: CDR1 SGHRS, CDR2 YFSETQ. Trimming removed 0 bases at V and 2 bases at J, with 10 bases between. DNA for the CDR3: TGCGCCAGCAGCTTGGGGATAGCCGCCACAGATACGCAGTATTTT. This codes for CASSLGIAATDTQYF.

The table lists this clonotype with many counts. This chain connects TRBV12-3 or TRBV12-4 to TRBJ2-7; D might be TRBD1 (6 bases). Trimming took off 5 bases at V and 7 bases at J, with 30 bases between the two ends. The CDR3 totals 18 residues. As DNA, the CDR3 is TGTGCCAGCAGTCCCGAGGTTGGATTCAGGGGCAAGTCGTGGGAGCAGTACTTC. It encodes CASSPEVGFRGKSWEQYF.

The CDR3 DNA sequence: TGTGCCAGCAGCTTAACAGGGGGGCGATATGGCTACACCTTC. This codes for CASSLTGGRYGYTF. The chain links TRBV7-2 to TRBJ1-2, with 8 bases aligning to TRBD1. CDR3 length: 14 amino acids. CDR1 and CDR2 from the germline V gene are SGHTA and FQGNSA. With V trimmed by 2 bases and J by 5 bases, 4 bases remained unmatched.

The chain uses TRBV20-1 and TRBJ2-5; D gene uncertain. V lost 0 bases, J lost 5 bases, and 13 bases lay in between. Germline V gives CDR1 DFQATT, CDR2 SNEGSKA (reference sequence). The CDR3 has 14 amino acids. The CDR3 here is CSARDILVQETQYF. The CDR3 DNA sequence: TGCAGTGCTAGAGATATCCTAGTCCAGGAGACCCAGTACTTC.

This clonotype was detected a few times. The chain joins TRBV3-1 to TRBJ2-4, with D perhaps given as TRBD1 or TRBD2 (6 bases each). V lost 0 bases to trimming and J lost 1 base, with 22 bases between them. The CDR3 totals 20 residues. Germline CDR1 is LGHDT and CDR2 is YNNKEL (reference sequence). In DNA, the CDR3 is TGTGCCAGCAGCCAAGATACCGGGGGCAGGGGATGGGATGCCAAAAACATTCAGTACTTC. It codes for CASSQDTGGRGWDAKNIQYF.

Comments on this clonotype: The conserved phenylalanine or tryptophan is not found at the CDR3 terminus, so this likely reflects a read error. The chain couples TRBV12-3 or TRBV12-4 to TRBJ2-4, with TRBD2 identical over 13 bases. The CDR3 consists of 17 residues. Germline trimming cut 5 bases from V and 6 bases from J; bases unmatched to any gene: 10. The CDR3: CASSRTSGRARGNIQYL. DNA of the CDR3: TGTGCCAGCAGTAGAACTAGCGGGAGGGCTCGGGGAAACATTCAGTACCTC.

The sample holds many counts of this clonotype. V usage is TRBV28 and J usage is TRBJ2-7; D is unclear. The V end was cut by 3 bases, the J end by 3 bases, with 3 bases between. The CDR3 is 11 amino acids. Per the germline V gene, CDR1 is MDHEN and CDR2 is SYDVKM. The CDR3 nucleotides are TGTGCCAGCAGTTTCTACTACGAGCAGTACTTC. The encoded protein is CASSFYYEQYF.

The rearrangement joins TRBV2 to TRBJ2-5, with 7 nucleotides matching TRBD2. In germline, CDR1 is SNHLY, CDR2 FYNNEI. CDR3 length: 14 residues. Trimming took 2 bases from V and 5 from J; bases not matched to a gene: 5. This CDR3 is CASSERTRGETQYF. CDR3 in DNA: TGTGCCAGCAGTGAACGGACTAGGGGTGAGACCCAGTACTTC.

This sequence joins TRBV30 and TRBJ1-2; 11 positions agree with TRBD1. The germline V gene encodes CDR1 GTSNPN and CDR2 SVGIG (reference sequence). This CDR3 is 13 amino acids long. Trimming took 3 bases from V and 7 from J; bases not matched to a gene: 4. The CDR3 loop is CAWRKGTGGGYTF. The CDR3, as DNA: TGTGCCTGGAGGAAAGGGACAGGGGGTGGCTACACCTTC. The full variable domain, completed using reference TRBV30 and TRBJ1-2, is SQTIHQWPATLVQPVGSPLSLECTVEGTSNPNLYWYRQAAGRGLQLLFYSVGIGQISSEVPQNLSASRPQDRQFILSSKKLLLSDSGFYLCAWRKGTGGGYTFGSGTRLTVV.

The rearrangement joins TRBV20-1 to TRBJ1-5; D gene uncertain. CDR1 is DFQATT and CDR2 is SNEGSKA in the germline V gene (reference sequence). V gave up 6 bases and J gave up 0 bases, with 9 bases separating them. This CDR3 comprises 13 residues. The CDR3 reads CSAQAYSNQPQHF. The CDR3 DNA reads TGCAGTGCGCAGGCCTATAGCAATCAGCCCCAGCATTTT.

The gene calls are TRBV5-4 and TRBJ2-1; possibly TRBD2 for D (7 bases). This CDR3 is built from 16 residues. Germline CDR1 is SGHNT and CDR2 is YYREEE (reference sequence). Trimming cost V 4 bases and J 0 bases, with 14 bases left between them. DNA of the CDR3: TGTGCCAGCAGCGGGCCTGGGGGGGCCTCCTACAATGAGCAGTTCTTC. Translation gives CASSGPGGASYNEQFF.

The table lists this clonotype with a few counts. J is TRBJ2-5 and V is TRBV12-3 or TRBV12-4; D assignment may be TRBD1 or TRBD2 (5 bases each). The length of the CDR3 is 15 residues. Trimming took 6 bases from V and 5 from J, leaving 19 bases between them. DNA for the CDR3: TGTGCCAGCAGCCCTAACTCCTATCGGGGCGAGACCCAGTACTTC. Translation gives CASSPNSYRGETQYF.